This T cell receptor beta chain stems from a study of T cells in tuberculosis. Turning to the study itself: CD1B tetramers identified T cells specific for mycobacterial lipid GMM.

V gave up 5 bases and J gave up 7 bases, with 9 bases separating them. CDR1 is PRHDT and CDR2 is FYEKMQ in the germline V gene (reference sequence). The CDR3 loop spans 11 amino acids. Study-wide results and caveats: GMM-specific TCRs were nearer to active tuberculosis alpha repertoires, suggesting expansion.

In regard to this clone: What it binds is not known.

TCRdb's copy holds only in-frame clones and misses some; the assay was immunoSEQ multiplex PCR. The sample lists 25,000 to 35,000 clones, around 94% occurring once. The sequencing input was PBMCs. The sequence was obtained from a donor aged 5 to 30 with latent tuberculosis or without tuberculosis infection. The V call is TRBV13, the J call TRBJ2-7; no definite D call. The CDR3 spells CASSPLREQYF. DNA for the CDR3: TGTGCCAGCAGCCCTCTGAGGGAGCAGTACTTC.